These T cell receptor beta chains were read from a single sample in a study of cytomegalovirus exposure and HLA in healthy donors. TCRdb keeps only in-frame clones here, not all; method: immunoSEQ multiplex PCR. Here the sample spans 120,000 to 150,000 clones, about three quarters being singletons. The material sequenced was PBMCs. The source is a female donor in good health and CMV-seronegative. CDR3s include the opening cysteine and the closing phenylalanine or tryptophan. Fields, in order: V gene, J gene, D gene, CDR3 DNA, CDR3 protein. D genes are given only for firm matches.

TRBV19	TRBJ2-7	NA	TGTGCCAGTAGTATAACAGGCTCTTCCTACGAGCAGTACTTC	CASSITGSSYEQYF
TRBV19	TRBJ1-1	TRBD1	TGTGCCAGTACCACCCAGTTCGGGACAGCGAACACTGAAGCTTTCTTT	CASTTQFGTANTEAFF
TRBV2	TRBJ1-2	NA	TGTGCCAGCAGTGATGGGACATCTAACTATGGCTACACCTTC	CASSDGTSNYGYTF
TRBV6-6	TRBJ2-7	TRBD1	TGTGCCAGCATCCCCGGGACAGGGGGACGCGAGCAGTACTTC	CASIPGTGGREQYF
TRBV5-1	TRBJ2-7	TRBD2	TGCGCCAGCAGCTCGTCCGAGACTAGCGGTGATCGGAAGCAGTACTTC	CASSSSETSGDRKQYF
TRBV7-8	TRBJ1-1	TRBD1	TGTGCCAGCAGCCCAGAGGGGGGAGAGACAGGGGGCCGAACTGAAGCTTTCTTT	CASSPEGGETGGRTEAFF
TRBV19	TRBJ2-7	TRBD1	TGTGCCAGCAGGGACAGGTCGACCGCCCACTACGAGCAGTACTTC	CASRDRSTAHYEQYF
TRBV6-1	TRBJ1-4	NA	TGTGCCAGCAGTGCAGGGCTAGATAGTGAAAAACTGTTTTTT	CASSAGLDSEKLFF
TRBV11-2	TRBJ1-1	NA	TGTGCCAGCAGCTTAGGAACTCGTGAAGCTTTCTTT	CASSLGTREAFF
TRBV7-8	TRBJ2-3	NA	TGTGCCAGCAGCCCCGCGAGTGGGGGCCCCACAGATACGCAGTATTTT	CASSPASGGPTDTQYF
TRBV2	TRBJ2-7	TRBD1	TGTGCCAGCGCCGACCCGGGGACAGCCTCCTACGAGCAGTACTTC	CASADPGTASYEQYF